This TCR beta chain came from a study of brain T cells in children with intractable seizures. On this clone itself: Its antigen is unknown.

Overall study results and limits: Only CDR3 sequence similarity suggested viral specificity, without known HCMV serostatus.

Clones were sequenced by immunoSEQ multiplex PCR, and TCRdb holds only the in-frame ones, with some missing. The sample includes 300,000 to 400,000 clones, 93% of them seen just once. Trimming left V 7 bases short and J 1 base short, with 20 bases between. Per germline, CDR1 LGHNT and CDR2 FRNRAP. The CDR3 has 17 amino acids. Time point here: blood from clinic visit 5 months post-surgery; TSC patient then seizure free. The specimen was peripheral blood, collected 4 to 5 months after surgery. The source of this sequence is a boy in the first two years of life with tuberous sclerosis and intractable seizures. The rearrangement joins TRBV12-5 to TRBJ2-1; D is unresolved. The CDR3 loop reads CASASYWVARSYNEQFF. For the CDR3, the DNA is TGTGCTAGTGCGTCCTACTGGGTGGCGCGGTCCTACAATGAGCAGTTCTTC.